This entry concerns a single T cell receptor beta chain. Its antigen is unknown. This sample is drawn from a study of cytomegalovirus exposure and HLA in healthy donors. Study-level points and caveats: Productive status was seen about 87% or about 30% of the time for most TCR beta V segments in an earlier analysis. The presence/absence work took it that sequencing depth was about the same across donors.

Researchers ran the PCR with 60 Vbeta and 13 Jbeta primers. Sequencing used immunoSEQ multiplex PCR; TCRdb keeps in-frame clones, though not all of them. The sample records some 180,000 clones, roughly 77% being singletons. The origin of this receptor is a woman between 25 and 40 years old in good health and CMV-seronegative. The sequencing input was PBMCs.

The CDR3 DNA is TGTGCCAGCAGCCTTCCGGGACAGGGGGTTTACGAGCAGTACTTC. Protein: CASSLPGQGVYEQYF. This rearrangement joins TRBV4-2 to TRBJ2-7, with 11 nucleotides matching TRBD1. With V trimmed by 4 bases and J by 4 bases, 6 bases remained unmatched. This CDR3 contains 15 residues. Germline values: CDR1 LGHNA, CDR2 YNFKEQ.